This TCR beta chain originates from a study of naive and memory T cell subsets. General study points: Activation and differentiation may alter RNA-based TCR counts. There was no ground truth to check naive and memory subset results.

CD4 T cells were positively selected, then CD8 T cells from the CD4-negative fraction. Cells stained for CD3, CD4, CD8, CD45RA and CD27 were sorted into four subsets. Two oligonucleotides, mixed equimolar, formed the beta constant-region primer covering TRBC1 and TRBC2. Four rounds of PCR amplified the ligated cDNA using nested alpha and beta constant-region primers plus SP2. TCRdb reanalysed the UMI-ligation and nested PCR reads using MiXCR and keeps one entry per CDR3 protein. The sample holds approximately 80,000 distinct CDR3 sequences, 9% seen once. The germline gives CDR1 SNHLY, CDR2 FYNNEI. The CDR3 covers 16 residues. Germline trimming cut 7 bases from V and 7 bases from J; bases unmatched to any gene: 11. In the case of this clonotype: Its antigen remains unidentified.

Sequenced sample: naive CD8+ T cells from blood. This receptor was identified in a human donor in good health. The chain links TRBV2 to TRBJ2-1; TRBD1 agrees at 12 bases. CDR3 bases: TGTGCCAGCATCAGGGGGTGGGACAGGGGGCAGAATGAGCAGTTCTTC. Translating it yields CASIRGWDRGQNEQFF.